This TCR beta chain originates from a study of OX40 agonist ivuxolimab in advanced cancers. For the study at large: Ivuxolimab, an agonistic anti-OX40 (CD134) antibody, was given to patients. Study results and caveats: Partial responders receiving 0.1-3.0 mg/kg showed among the lowest clonal expansion. Normalized T-cell clonal expansion was also low in some nonresponders.

Comment on this clone: Its antigen is still unknown.

The data were produced by immunoSEQ multiplex PCR, yet TCRdb's version contains in-frame clones alone and is incomplete. This sample has around 91,000 clones, with about 91% found just once. The V end was cut by 3 bases, the J end by 5 bases, with 12 bases between. From germline, CDR1 is SGHVS and CDR2 FNYEAQ. The CDR3 consists of 14 residues. Samples of blood were obtained at baseline, on cycle 4 day 1, and on cycle 7 day 1. The genes are TRBV7-6 and TRBJ2-3, with a weak D call TRBD1 (6 bases). The origin of this receptor is an adult with an advanced solid tumor such as melanoma, head and neck, liver or kidney cancer. This material consisted of CD4+ or CD8+ T cells sorted from blood, taken in a trial of the OX40 agonist ivuxolimab. The CDR3 nucleotides are TGTGCCAGCAGCTTCTTGGCAGGGGAAGATACGCAGTATTTT. This gives the protein CASSFLAGEDTQYF.